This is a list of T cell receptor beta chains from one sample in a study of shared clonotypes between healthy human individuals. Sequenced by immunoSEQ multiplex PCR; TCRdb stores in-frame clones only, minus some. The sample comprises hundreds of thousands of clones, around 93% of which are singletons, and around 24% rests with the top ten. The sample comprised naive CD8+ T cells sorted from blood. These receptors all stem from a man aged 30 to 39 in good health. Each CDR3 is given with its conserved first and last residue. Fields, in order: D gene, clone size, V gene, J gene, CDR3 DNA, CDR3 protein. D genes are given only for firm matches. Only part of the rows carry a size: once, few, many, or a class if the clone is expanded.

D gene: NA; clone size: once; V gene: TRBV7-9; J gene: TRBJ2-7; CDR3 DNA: TGTGCCAGCACCCTCGACATGTCCGAGCAGTACTTC; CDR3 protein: CASTLDMSEQYF
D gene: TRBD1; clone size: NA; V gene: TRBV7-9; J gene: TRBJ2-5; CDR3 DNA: TGTGCCAGCACCCAACGGAGGACAGGTGGGGAGACCCAGTACTTC; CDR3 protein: CASTQRRTGGETQYF
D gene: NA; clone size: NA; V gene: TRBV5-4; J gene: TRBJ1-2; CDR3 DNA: TGTGCCAGCAGCTTTGAGATAACACAGGGACCCTATGGCTACACCTTC; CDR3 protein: CASSFEITQGPYGYTF
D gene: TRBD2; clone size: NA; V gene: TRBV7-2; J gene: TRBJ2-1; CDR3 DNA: TGTGCCAGCAGCGGGGCGGGAGGGAGCCTCAATGAGCAGTTCTTC; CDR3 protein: CASSGAGGSLNEQFF
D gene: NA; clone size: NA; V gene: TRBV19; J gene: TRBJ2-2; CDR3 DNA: TGTGCCAGTAGTTCCCCGATTACCGGGGAGCTGTTTTTT; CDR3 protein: CASSSPITGELFF
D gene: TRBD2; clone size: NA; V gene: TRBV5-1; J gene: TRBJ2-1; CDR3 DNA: TGCGCCAGCAGCGCCGGGACTAGTCCCCACAATGAGCAGTTCTTC; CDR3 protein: CASSAGTSPHNEQFF
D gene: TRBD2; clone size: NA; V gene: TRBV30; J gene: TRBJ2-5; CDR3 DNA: TGTGCCTGGAGTGTACCTAGCGGACAAGAGACCCAGTACTTC; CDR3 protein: CAWSVPSGQETQYF
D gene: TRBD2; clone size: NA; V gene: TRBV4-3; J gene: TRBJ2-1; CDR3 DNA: TGCGCCAGCAGCCAAGATGATAGCGGGAGGGGGTTAGCCAATGAGCAGTTCTTC; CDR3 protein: CASSQDDSGRGLANEQFF
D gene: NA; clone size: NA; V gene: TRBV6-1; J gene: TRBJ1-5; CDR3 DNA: TGTGCCAGCAGTGAAAACAGTTATAGCAATCAGCCCCAGCATTTT; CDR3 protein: CASSENSYSNQPQHF
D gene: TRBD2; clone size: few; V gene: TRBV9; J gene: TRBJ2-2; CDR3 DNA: TGTGCCAGCAGCGTACCTCTAGCGGGAGGGAACACCGGGGAGCTGTTTTTT; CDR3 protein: CASSVPLAGGNTGELFF
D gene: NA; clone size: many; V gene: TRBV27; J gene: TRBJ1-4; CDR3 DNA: TGTGCCAGCAGCCCATTGGGACACCTGGGTGGGGAAAAACTGTTTTTT; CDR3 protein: CASSPLGHLGGEKLFF
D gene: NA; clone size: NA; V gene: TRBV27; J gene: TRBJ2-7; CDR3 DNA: TGTGCCAGCAGTTCAGGGTACTCCTACGAGCAGTACTTC; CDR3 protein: CASSSGYSYEQYF
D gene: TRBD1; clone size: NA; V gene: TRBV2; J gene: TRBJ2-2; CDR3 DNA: TGTGCCAGCAGTCCGGACAGGGTAAAAACCGGGGAGCTGTTTTTT; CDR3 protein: CASSPDRVKTGELFF
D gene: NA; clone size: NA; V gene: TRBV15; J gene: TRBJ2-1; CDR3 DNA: TGTGCCACCCACGGCCTTCTCAGACCCCCCTACAATGAGCAGTTCTTC; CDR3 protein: CATHGLLRPPYNEQFF
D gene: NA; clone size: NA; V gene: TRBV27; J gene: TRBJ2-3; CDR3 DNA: TGTGCCAGCAGGGGGGTCGCAGATACGCAGTATTTT; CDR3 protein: CASRGVADTQYF
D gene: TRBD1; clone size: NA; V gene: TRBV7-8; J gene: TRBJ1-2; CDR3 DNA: TGTGCCAGCAGCGCAATTACAGGGGGCTATGGCTACACCTTC; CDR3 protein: CASSAITGGYGYTF
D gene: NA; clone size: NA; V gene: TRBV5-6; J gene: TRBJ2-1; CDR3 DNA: TGTGCCAGCAGCTTGGGGCCCGAAGGAACTTACAATGAGCAGTTCTTC; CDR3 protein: CASSLGPEGTYNEQFF
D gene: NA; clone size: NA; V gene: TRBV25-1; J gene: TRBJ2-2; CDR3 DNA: TGTGCCAGCAGATCTGGAGTGGAGGGACCCGCCGGGGAGCTGTTTTTT; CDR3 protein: CASRSGVEGPAGELFF
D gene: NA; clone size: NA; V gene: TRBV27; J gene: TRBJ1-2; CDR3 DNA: TGTGCCAGCAGCCAAGAAGGTCTCGGACAAGTCTATGGCTACACCTTC; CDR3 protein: CASSQEGLGQVYGYTF
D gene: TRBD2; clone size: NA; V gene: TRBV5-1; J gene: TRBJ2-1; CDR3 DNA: TGCGCCAGCAGCCTGGAGGGACTAGCGGGAGGGGATGAGCAGTTCTTC; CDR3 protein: CASSLEGLAGGDEQFF
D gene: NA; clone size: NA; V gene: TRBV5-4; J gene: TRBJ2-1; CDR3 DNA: TGTGCCAGCGGACGTTTAGAGGACAATGAGCAGTTCTTC; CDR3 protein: CASGRLEDNEQFF
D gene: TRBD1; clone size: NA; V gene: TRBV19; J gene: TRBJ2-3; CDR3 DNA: TGTGCCAGTAGGCTTGGACAGGGAAGCACAGATACGCAGTATTTT; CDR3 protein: CASRLGQGSTDTQYF
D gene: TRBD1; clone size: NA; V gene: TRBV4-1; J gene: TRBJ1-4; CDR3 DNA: TGCGCCAGCAGCGCGCACAGGGGGTTAGGTGAAAAACTGTTTTTT; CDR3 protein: CASSAHRGLGEKLFF
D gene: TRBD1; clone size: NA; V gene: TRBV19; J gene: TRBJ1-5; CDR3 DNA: TGTGCCAGTAGAGACAGGGGTGGGAATCAGCCCCAGCATTTT; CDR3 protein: CASRDRGGNQPQHF
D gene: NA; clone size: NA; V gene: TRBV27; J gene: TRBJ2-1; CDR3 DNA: TGTGCCAGCAGCCTTTTTGGTGAGCAGTTCTTC; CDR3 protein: CASSLFGEQFF
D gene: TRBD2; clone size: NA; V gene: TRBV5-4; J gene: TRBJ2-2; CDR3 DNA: TGTGCCAGCAGCCCGGGACTAGCGGATCTAGTGGGAACCGGGGAGCTGTTTTTT; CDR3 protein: CASSPGLADLVGTGELFF
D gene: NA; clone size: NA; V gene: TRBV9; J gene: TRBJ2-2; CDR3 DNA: TGTGCCAGCAGCCAGGGCAACACCGGGGAGCTGTTTTTT; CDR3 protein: CASSQGNTGELFF
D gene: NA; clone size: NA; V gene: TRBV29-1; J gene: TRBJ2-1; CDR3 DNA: TGCAGCGTTACAGGCCAGGGGGGGGTTTTGGGGGAGCAGTTCTTC; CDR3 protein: CSVTGQGGVLGEQFF
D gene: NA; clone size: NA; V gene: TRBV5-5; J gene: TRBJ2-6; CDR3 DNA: TGTGCCAGCAGCCCGAAACTCGGCAGAACTGGGGCCAACGTCCTGACTTTC; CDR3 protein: CASSPKLGRTGANVLTF
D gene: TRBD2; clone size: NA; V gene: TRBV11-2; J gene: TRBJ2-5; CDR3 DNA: TGTGCCAGCAGCCTTCCCCGGGGGAGGGCCAATGGGGAGACCCAGTACTTC; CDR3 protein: CASSLPRGRANGETQYF
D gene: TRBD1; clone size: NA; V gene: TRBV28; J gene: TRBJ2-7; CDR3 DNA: TGTGCCAGCAGTTCCATAACGAACAGGGGCACGGAGTTTCCTTACGAGCAGTACTTC; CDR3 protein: CASSSITNRGTEFPYEQYF
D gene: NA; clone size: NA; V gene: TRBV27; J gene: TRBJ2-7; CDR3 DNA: TGTGCCAGCAGTTTTCTAGGAGACTACGAGCAGTACTTC; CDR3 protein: CASSFLGDYEQYF
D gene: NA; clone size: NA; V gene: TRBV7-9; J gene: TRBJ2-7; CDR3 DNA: TGTGCCAGCAGCGGAAACATAACCTACCCCTACGAGCAGTACTTC; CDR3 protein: CASSGNITYPYEQYF
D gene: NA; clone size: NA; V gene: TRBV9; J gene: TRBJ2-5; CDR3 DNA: TGTGCCAGCAGCGGTAGACACGCACTTGGAGAGACCCAGTACTTC; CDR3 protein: CASSGRHALGETQYF
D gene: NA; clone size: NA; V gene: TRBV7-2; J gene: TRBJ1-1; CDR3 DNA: TGTGCCAGCAGCCACCGGGGACCTGAAGCTTTCTTT; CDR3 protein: CASSHRGPEAFF
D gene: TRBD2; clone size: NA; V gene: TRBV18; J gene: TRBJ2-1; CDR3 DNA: TGTGCCAGCTCACCAGCGGGAGGGCTTAACAATGAGCAGTTCTTC; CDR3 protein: CASSPAGGLNNEQFF
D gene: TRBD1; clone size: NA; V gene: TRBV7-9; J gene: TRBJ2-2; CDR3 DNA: TGTGCCAGCAGCGGGGGGACAGGGTACGGCACCGGGGAGCTGTTTTTT; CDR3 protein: CASSGGTGYGTGELFF
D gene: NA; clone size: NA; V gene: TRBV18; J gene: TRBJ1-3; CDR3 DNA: TGTGCCAGCTCACCACCGATTTGGGAAGAGAGCTCTGGAAACACCATATATTTT; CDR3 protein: CASSPPIWEESSGNTIYF
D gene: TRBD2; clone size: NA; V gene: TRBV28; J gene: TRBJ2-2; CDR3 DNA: TGTGCCAGCAGTTTCCTCGCGGGAGCTGGGGAGCTGTTTTTT; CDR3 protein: CASSFLAGAGELFF
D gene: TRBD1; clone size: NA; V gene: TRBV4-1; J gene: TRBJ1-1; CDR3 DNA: TGCGCCAGCAGCCGAACAGGGGTCGAAGCTTTCTTT; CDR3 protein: CASSRTGVEAFF
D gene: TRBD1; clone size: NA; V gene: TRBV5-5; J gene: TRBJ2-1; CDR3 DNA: TGTGCCAGCAGCGCAGACAGGGGGCCCTACAATGAGCAGTTCTTC; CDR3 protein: CASSADRGPYNEQFF
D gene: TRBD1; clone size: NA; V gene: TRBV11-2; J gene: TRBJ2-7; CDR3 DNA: TGTGCCAGCAGCTCCGGGACAGGCTCCTACGAGCAGTACTTC; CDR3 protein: CASSSGTGSYEQYF
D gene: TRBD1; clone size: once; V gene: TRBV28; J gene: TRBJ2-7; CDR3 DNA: TGTGCCAGCAACCTTCGGGACAGGGGTCTCGAGCAGTACTTC; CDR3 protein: CASNLRDRGLEQYF
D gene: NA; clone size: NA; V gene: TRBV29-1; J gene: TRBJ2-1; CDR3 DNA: TGCAGCGTTGATACGGCCACTGAGCAGTTCTTC; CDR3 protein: CSVDTATEQFF
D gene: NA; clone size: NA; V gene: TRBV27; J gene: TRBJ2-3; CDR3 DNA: TGTGCCAGCAGTCCCCTACGGAGGGGGTCAGATACGCAGTATTTT; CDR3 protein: CASSPLRRGSDTQYF
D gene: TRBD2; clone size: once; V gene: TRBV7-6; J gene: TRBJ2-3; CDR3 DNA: TGTGCCAGCAGCGTCAATCTCGGTGGGACTAGAGATACGCAGTATTTT; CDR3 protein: CASSVNLGGTRDTQYF
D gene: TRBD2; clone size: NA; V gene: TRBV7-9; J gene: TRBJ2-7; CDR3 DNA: TGTGCCAGCAGCTCCATTGGGACTAGCGGAGCCTACGAGCAGTACTTC; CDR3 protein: CASSSIGTSGAYEQYF
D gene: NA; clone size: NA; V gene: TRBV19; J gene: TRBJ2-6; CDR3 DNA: TGTGCCAGTAGTAGCTCTGGGGCCAACGTCCTGACTTTC; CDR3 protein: CASSSSGANVLTF
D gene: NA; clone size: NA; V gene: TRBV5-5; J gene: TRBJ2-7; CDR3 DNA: TGTGCCAGCAGCTTGCAAGGTTACGAGCAGTACTTC; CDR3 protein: CASSLQGYEQYF
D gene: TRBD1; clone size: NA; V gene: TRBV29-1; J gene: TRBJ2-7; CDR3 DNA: TGCAGCGTTGATGAGGTGACAGGGGGCCACGAGCAGTACTTC; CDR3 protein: CSVDEVTGGHEQYF
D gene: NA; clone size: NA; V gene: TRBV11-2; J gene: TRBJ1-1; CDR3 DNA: TGTGCCAGCAGGGACAGAAACAGTGAAGCTTTCTTT; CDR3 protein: CASRDRNSEAFF